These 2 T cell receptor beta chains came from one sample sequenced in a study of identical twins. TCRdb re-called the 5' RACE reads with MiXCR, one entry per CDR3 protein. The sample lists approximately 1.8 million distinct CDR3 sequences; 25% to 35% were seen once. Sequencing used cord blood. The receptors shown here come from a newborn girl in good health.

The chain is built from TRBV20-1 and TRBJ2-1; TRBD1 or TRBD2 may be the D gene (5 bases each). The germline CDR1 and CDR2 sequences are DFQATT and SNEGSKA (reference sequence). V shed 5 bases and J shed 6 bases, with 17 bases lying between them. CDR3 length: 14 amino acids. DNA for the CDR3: TGCAGTGCTGTAGTGTGGGACCACCCCAATGAGCAGTTCTTC. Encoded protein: CSAVVWDHPNEQFF.

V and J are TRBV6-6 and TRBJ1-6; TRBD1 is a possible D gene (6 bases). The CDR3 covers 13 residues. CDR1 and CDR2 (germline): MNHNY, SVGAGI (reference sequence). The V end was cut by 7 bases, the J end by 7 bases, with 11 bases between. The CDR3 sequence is CASTGQFNSPLHF. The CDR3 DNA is TGTGCCAGCACCGGACAGTTCAATTCACCCCTCCACTTT.